This TCR beta chain was identified during a study of blood T cell repertoires in COVID-19. Study-wide context: Samples came from the United States, Italy and Spain, spanning acute and convalescent COVID-19. PBMCs, B-cell-depleted T cells, or T cells provided the cDNA or gDNA that made up the material.

Patients in Seattle were enrolled during active infection, then followed longitudinally. Germline V lookup: CDR1 GTSNPN, CDR2 SVGIG (reference sequence). This CDR3 comprises 13 residues. V was trimmed by 5 bases and J by 3 bases, leaving 14 bases between them. Original processing notes: It was from reference gene primer amplification that nucleated cell counts were estimated. TCRdb keeps only in-frame clones here, not all; method: immunoSEQ multiplex PCR. That table supplies the V and J calls and clone size; D and trimming were determined from the DNA. The table lists around 480,000 clones, 88% of them singletons, with 10% to 15% in the top ten.

The chain combines TRBV30 with TRBJ2-7; no reliable D call. Material: peripheral blood. The sequence came from a woman aged 45 to 65 with COVID-19, enrolled during active disease. The CDR3 DNA reads as TGTGCCTGGGCCCCGACTCGCTACTACGAGCAGTACTTC. Translation: CAWAPTRYYEQYF.